Following are 4 T cell receptor beta chains from one sample sequenced in a study of blood T cell repertoires in COVID-19. Here immunoSEQ multiplex PCR was the method, and the copy in TCRdb shows in-frame clones only, minus some. The repertoire consists of approximately 210,000 clones, with around 82% occurring once and the leading ten covering less than 4%. Source material: peripheral blood. These receptors came from an elderly woman with acute or convalescent COVID-19.

This clone was detected only once. The rearrangement joins TRBV10-2 to TRBJ2-7; 7 bases map to TRBD2. J lost 2 bases, V lost 8 bases, and 6 bases had no gene match. Germline loops: CDR1 WSHSY, CDR2 SAAADI. The CDR3 consists of 13 residues. Written as DNA, the CDR3 is TGCGCCAGCGGCGGGGAGGGGACCTACGAGCAGTACTTC. Its protein is CASGGEGTYEQYF.

This sequence joins TRBV7-2 and TRBJ2-7, with 8 bases matching TRBD1. Germline trimming cut 4 bases from V and 3 bases from J; bases unmatched to any gene: 11. Per germline, CDR1 SGHTA and CDR2 FQGNSA. This CDR3 is built from 16 residues. CDR3 sequence (DNA): TGTGCCAGCAGCTCGAGACCGGGACAGGCGATCTACGAGCAGTACTTC. It encodes CASSSRPGQAIYEQYF. Full variable domain (missing parts from reference TRBV7-2 and TRBJ2-7): GAGVSQSPSNKVTEKGKDVELRCDPISGHTALYWYRQSLGQGLEFLIYFQGNSAPDKSGLPSDRFSAERTGGSVSTLTIQRTQQEDSAVYLCASSSRPGQAIYEQYFGPGTRLTVT.

The gene calls are TRBV3-1 (or the pseudogene TRBV3-2) and TRBJ2-2; possibly TRBD1 for D (6 bases). CDR3 size: 14 residues. V lost 1 base to trimming and J lost 7 bases, with 10 bases between them. The germline V gene has CDR1 LGHDT and CDR2 YNNKEL (reference sequence). CDR3 region: CASSQVQGRGELFF. The CDR3 DNA sequence: TGTGCCAGCAGCCAAGTTCAGGGGCGCGGGGAGCTGTTTTTT.

The V and J genes are TRBV27 and TRBJ1-2; no firm D call. This CDR3 has 17 amino acids. V was pared by 2 bases and J by 5 bases, with 21 bases between. Germline CDR1 and CDR2: MNHEY and SMNVEV (reference sequence). The CDR3 reads CASSLIRGGERVYGYTF. CDR3 nucleotides: TGTGCCAGCAGTTTAATACGGGGAGGCGAGAGAGTATATGGCTACACCTTC.